This T cell receptor beta chain is from a study of T cell repertoires in cytomegalovirus infection. Across the study: Public TCR beta signatures provided an indication of both CMV infection and a matching HLA type.

This clonotype was found a few times. The antigen is unknown. Study-level points and caveats: CMV-specific TCR beta clonotypes restricted by HLA-C dominated the ex vivo response.

TCRdb redid the calling of the reads with MiXCR, one entry per CDR3 protein. The table records approximately 180,000 distinct CDR3 sequences, roughly 19% of them present only once. The V and J ends lost 10 bases and 1 base, in that order; junction bases with no gene match: 12. There are 15 residues in the CDR3. Germline V gene lookup returns CDR1 MNHEY and CDR2 SVGAGI. The sequence was collected from a human donor in good health (CMV status not recorded). Some clones in this sample may be carry-over from other donors' samples. The chain uses TRBV6-5 and TRBJ1-1; TRBD1 agrees at 7 bases. Specimen: PBMCs. The CDR3 is CATYRSGTENTEAFF. CDR3 DNA: TGTGCCACTTACCGCTCCGGGACAGAGAACACTGAAGCTTTCTTT.